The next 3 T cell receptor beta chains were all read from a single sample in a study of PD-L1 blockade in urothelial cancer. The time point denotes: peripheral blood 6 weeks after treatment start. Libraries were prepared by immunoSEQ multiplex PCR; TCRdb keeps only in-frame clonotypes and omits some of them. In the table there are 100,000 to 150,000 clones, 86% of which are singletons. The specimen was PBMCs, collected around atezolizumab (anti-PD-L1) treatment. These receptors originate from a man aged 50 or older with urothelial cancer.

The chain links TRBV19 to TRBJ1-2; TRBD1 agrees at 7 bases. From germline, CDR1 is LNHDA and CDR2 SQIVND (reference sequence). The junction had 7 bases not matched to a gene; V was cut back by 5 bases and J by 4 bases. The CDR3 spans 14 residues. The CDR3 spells CASSPQGVGYGYTF. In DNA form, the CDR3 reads TGTGCCAGTAGTCCCCAGGGGGTTGGCTATGGCTACACCTTC.

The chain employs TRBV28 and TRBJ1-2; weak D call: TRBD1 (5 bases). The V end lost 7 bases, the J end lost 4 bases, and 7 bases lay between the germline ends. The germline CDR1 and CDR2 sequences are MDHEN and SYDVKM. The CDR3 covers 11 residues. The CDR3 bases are TGTGCCAGCACAGGGATCTATGGCTACACCTTC. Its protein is CASTGIYGYTF.

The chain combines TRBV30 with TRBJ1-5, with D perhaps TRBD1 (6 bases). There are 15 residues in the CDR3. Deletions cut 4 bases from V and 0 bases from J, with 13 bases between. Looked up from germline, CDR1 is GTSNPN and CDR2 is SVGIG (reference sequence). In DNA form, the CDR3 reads TGTGCCTGGAAGGCACAGGGAATTAGCAATCAGCCCCAGCATTTT. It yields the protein CAWKAQGISNQPQHF.